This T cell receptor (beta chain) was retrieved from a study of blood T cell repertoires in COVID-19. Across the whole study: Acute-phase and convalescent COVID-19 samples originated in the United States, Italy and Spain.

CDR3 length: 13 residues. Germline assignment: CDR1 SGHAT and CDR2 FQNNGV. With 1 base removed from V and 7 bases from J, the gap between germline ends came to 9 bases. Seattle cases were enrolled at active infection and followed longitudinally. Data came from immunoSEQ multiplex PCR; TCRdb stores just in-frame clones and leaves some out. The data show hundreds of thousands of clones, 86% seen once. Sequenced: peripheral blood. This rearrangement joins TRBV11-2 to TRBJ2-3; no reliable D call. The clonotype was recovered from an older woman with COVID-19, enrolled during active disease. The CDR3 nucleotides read TGTGCCAGCAGCTTAGTACAGTCGAATACGCAGTATTTT. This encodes CASSLVQSNTQYF. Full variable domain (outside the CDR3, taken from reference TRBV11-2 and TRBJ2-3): EAGVAQSPRYKIIEKRQSVAFWCNPISGHATLYWYQQILGQGPKLLIQFQNNGVVDDSQLPKDRFSAERLKGVDSTLKIQPAKLEDSAVYLCASSLVQSNTQYFGPGTRLTVL.